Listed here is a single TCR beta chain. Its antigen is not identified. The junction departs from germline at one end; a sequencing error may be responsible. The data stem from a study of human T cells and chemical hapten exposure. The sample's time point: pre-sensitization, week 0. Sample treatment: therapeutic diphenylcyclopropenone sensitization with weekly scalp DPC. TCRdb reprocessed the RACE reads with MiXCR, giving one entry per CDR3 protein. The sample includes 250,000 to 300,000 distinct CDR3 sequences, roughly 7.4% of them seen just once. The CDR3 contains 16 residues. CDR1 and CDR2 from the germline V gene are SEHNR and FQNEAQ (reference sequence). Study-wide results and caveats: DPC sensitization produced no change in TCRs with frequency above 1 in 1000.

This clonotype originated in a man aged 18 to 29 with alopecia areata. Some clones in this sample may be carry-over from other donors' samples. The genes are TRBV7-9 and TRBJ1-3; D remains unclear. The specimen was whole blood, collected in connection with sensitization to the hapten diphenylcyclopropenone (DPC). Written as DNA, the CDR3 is TGTGCCAGCAGCGTAGCGGAGACACGCTCTGGAAACACCATATATTTT. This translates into CASSVAETRSGNTIYF.